These T cell receptor beta chains were read from a single sample in a study of CXCR3-negative and CXCR3-positive naive CD8 T cells. Reprocessing the 5' RACE reads, TCRdb reports a single entry for every CDR3 protein and omits DNA. This sample's table reports 55,000 to 65,000 distinct CDR3 sequences. Sequencing was done on a sample of naive CXCR3- CD8+ T cells from blood. The receptor source for this set is a human donor in good health. Some clones in this sample may be carry-over from other donors' samples. The CDR3 runs from the conserved cysteine through the conserved F or W. Clone sizes are given selectively: once, few, many, or a class where the clone is expanded.

j_gene: TRBJ2-7; abundance: NA; v_gene: TRBV29-1; CDR3aa: CSVEDGRAYEQYF
j_gene: TRBJ2-1; abundance: NA; v_gene: TRBV29-1; CDR3aa: CSVEDAGQGQLEQFF
j_gene: TRBJ2-7; abundance: NA; v_gene: TRBV20-1; CDR3aa: CSARVRGLGYEQYF
j_gene: TRBJ2-7; abundance: NA; v_gene: TRBV29-1; CDR3aa: CSVTGTLYEQYF
j_gene: TRBJ2-2; abundance: NA; v_gene: TRBV6-4; CDR3aa: CASSEGLANTGELFF
j_gene: TRBJ2-1; abundance: NA; v_gene: TRBV29-1; CDR3aa: CSVVLSSYNEQFF
j_gene: TRBJ1-1; abundance: NA; v_gene: TRBV29-1; CDR3aa: CSVTHGEAEAFF
j_gene: TRBJ2-1; abundance: NA; v_gene: TRBV14; CDR3aa: CASSQAQGHNEQFF
j_gene: TRBJ2-4; abundance: NA; v_gene: TRBV7-2; CDR3aa: CASSPLYDGGAAKNIQYF
j_gene: TRBJ2-7; abundance: NA; v_gene: TRBV4-3; CDR3aa: CASSPPGRPYEQYF
j_gene: TRBJ2-7; abundance: NA; v_gene: TRBV28; CDR3aa: CASNMLRDSPYEQYF
j_gene: TRBJ2-1; abundance: NA; v_gene: TRBV29-1; CDR3aa: CSVDGYRSYNEQFF
j_gene: TRBJ2-3; abundance: NA; v_gene: TRBV6-5; CDR3aa: CASSYTLAGGFPDTQYF
j_gene: TRBJ2-1; abundance: NA; v_gene: TRBV7-9; CDR3aa: CASSLVSRVGPGVYNEQFF
j_gene: TRBJ2-1; abundance: NA; v_gene: TRBV29-1; CDR3aa: CSVERDSLEQFF
j_gene: TRBJ2-7; abundance: NA; v_gene: TRBV12-3/TRBV12-4; CDR3aa: CASSSSGTYEQYF
j_gene: TRBJ2-7; abundance: NA; v_gene: TRBV29-1; CDR3aa: CSVEIWNIATGSYEQYF
j_gene: TRBJ2-7; abundance: NA; v_gene: TRBV6-5; CDR3aa: CASSYSGQLPLYEQYF
j_gene: TRBJ2-7; abundance: medium-sized; v_gene: TRBV20-1; CDR3aa: CSGTSGGGYEQYF
j_gene: TRBJ1-2; abundance: NA; v_gene: TRBV29-1; CDR3aa: CSVEEGPQYTF